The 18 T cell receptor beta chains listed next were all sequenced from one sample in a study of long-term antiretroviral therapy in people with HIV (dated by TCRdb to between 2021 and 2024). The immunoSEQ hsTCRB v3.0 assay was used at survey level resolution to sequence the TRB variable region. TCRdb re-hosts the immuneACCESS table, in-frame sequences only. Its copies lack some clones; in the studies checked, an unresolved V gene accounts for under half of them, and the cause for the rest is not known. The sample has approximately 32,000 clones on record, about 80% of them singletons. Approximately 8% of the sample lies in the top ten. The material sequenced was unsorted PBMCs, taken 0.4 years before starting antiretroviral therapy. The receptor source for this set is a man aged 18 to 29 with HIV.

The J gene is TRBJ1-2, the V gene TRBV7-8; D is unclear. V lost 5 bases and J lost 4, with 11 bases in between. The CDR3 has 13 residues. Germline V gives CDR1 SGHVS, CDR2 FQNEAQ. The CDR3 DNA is TGTGCCAGCAGCACGAAGGCAACCTATGGCTACACCTTC. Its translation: CASSTKATYGYTF.

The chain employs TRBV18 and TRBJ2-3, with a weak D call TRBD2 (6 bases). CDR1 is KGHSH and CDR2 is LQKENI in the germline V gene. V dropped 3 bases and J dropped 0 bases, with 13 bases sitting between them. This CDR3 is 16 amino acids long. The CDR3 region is CASSPRSGTSTDTQYF. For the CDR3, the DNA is TGTGCCAGCTCACCCCGCTCGGGGACTAGCACAGATACGCAGTATTTT.

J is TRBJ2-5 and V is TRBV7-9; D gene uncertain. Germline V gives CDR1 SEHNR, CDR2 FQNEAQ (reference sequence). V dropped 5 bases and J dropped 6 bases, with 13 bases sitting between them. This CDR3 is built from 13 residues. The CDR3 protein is CASSLTFEQTQYF. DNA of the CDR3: TGTGCCAGCAGCCTCACATTCGAACAGACCCAGTACTTC.

CDR3: CASSLTPGQSYGYTF. The CDR3 DNA follows: TGTGCCAGCAGCCTTACACCGGGACAGAGCTATGGCTACACCTTC. V gene TRBV7-2 combines with J gene TRBJ1-2; the match to TRBD1 covers 7 bases. Germline CDR1 reads SGHTA; CDR2 reads FQGNSA. Trimming took 5 bases from V and 4 from J; bases not matched to a gene: 10. The CDR3 has 15 amino acids.

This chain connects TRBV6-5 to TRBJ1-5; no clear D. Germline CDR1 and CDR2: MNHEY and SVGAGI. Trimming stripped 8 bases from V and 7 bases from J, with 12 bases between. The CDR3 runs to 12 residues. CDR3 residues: CASDPGVQPQHF. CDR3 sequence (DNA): TGTGCCAGCGACCCGGGCGTGCAGCCCCAGCATTTT.

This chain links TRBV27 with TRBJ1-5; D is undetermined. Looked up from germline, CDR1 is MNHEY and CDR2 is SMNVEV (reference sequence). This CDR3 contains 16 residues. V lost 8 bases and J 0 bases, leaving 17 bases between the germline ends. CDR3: CASASIRAYSNQPQHF. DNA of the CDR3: TGTGCCAGCGCATCCATTAGGGCTTATAGCAATCAGCCCCAGCATTTT.

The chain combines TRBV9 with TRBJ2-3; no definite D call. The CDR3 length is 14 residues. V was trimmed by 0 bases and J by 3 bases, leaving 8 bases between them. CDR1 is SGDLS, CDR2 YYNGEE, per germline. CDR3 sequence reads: CASSVGVTTDTQYF. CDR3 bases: TGTGCCAGCAGCGTAGGAGTTACGACAGATACGCAGTATTTT. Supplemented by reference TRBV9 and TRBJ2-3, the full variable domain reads DSGVTQTPKHLITATGQRVTLRCSPRSGDLSVYWYQQSLDQGLQFLIQYYNGEERAKGNILERFSAQQFPDLHSELNLSSLELGDSALYFCASSVGVTTDTQYFGPGTRLTVL.

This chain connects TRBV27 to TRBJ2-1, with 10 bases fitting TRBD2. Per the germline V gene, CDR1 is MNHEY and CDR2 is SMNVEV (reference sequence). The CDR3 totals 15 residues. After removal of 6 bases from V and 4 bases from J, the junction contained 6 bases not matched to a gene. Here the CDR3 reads CASSRSSGSYNEQFF. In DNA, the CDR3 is TGTGCCAGCAGCCGTTCTAGCGGGAGTTACAATGAGCAGTTCTTC.

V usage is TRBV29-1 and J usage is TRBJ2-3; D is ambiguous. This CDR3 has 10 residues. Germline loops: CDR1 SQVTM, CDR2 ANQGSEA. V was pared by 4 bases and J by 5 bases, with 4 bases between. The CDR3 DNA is TGCAGCGTTGTAAAAGATACGCAGTATTTT. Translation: CSVVKDTQYF.

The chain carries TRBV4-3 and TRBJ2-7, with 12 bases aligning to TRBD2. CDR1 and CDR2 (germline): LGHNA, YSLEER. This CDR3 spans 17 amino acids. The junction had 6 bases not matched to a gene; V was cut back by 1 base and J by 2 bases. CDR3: CASSQGTGTSGPYEQYF. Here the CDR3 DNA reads TGCGCCAGCAGCCAAGGAACCGGGACTAGCGGGCCCTACGAGCAGTACTTC.

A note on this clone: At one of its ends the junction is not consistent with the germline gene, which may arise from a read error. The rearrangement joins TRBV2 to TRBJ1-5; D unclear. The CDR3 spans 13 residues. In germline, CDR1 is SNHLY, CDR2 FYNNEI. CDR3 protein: CASSESWNRPQHF. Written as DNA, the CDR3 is TGTGCCAGCAGTGAATCTTGGAATCGGCCCCAGCATTTT.

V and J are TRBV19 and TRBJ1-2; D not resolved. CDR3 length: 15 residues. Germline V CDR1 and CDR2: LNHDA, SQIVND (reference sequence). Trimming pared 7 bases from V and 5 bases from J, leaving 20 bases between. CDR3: CASTGWTGFSYGYTF. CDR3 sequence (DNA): TGTGCCAGTACTGGGTGGACGGGGTTCAGTTATGGCTACACCTTC.

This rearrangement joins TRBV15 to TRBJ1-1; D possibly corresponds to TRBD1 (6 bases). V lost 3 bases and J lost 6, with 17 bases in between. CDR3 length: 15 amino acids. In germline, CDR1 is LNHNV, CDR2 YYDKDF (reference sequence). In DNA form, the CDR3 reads TGTGCCACCAGCAGGGCTCTGGGAGGGGGAGCTGAAGCTTTCTTT. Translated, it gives CATSRALGGGAEAFF.

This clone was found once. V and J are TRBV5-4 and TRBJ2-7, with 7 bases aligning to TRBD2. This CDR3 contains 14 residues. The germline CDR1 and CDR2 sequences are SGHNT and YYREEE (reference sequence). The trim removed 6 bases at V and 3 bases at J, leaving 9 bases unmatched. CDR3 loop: CASTIDGRFYEQYF. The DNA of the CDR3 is TGTGCCAGCACCATAGACGGGAGGTTCTACGAGCAGTACTTC.

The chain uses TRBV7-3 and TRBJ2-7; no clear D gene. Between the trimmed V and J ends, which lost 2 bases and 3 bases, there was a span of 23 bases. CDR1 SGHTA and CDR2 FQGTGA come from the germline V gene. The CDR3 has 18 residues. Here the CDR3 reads CASSLGVRRPPLLYEQYF. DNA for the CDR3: TGTGCCAGCAGCTTAGGAGTTCGGCGTCCCCCTCTACTCTACGAGCAGTACTTC.

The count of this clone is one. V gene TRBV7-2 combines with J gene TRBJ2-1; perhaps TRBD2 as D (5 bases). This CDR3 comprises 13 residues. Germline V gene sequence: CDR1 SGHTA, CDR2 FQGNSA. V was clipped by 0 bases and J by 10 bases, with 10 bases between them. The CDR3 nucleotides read TGTGCCAGCAGCTTAGCTCTAGCTCAGGAGCAGTTCTTC. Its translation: CASSLALAQEQFF.

CDR3 sequence reads: CAISESSGWAELFF. The CDR3 region has the DNA TGTGCCATCAGTGAGTCTAGCGGGTGGGCGGAGCTGTTTTTT. The V gene is TRBV10-3, the J gene TRBJ2-2; 7 nucleotides line up with TRBD2. V shed 0 bases, J shed 10 bases, and the junction held 5 bases outside the gene matches. The CDR3 loop spans 14 amino acids. CDR1 ENHRY and CDR2 SYGVKD come from the germline V gene.

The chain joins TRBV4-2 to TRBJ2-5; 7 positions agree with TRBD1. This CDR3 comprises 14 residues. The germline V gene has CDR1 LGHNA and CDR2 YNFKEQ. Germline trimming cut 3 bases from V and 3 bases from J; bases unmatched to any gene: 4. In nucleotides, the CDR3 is TGTGCCAGCAGCCAGTACACAGGGGAAGAGACCCAGTACTTC. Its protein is CASSQYTGEETQYF.